The subject of this entry is one T cell receptor beta chain. Antigen unknown. The germline CDR1 and CDR2 sequences are MDHEN and SYDVKM. After removal of 8 bases from V and 4 bases from J, the junction contained 17 bases not matched to a gene. CDR3 length: 17 residues. These data belong to a study of cytomegalovirus exposure and HLA in healthy donors. The PCR was carried out with 60 Vbeta primers and 13 Jbeta primers. Generated by immunoSEQ multiplex PCR, the TCRdb table keeps only in-frame clones and is missing some. The table has 100,000 or so clones, roughly 76% seen once. Study conclusions and caveats: In a later analysis, productive TCRs from donors in an Asian-associated ancestry cluster reportedly carried fewer N-insertions than the cohort mean. When a later analysis compared HLA-associated TCR beta chains with equally common others, the HLA-associated chains turned out to be more clonally expanded and to have lower generation probabilities.

The sample was PBMCs. This clonotype originated in a man over 45 in good health and CMV-seronegative. This sequence joins TRBV28 and TRBJ1-5; TRBD1 aligns across 7 bases. The CDR3 region is CASGFRQGGRLNQPQHF. The CDR3 bases are TGTGCCAGCGGCTTTCGACAGGGTGGGCGTTTAAATCAGCCCCAGCATTTT.